These 32 T cell receptor beta chains were sequenced from one sample in a study of spatial heterogeneity in lung cancer. TCRdb re-derived calls from the 5' RACE reads in MiXCR, one entry per CDR3 protein. The table has tens of thousands of distinct CDR3 sequences, over 9.5% seen once; the top ten hold approximately 4.6%. Stated time point: sample taken at primary tumor resection. From tumor, nontumor lung or frozen PBMC, whole RNA was taken unsorted for sequencing. The sample was PBMCs, taken at surgery. The receptors were gathered from a male donor with early-stage non-small cell lung cancer.

The chain links TRBV5-4 to TRBJ1-2; TRBD1 agrees at 7 bases. Per the germline V gene, CDR1 is SGHNT and CDR2 is YYREEE (reference sequence). The CDR3 totals 15 residues. The V and J ends lost 0 bases and 0 bases, in that order; junction bases with no gene match: 2. DNA for the CDR3: TGTGCCAGCAGCTTGGAGGGGGCGACTAACTATGGCTACACCTTC. It encodes CASSLEGATNYGYTF.

This clonotype has ten or more counts. The chain uses TRBV3-1 and TRBJ1-2; possible D gene TRBD1, 6 bases. The CDR3 contains 14 residues. Germline CDR1 reads LGHDT; CDR2 reads YNNKEL (reference sequence). Trimming stripped 4 bases from V and 0 bases from J, with 9 bases between. CDR3 bases: TGTGCCAGCAGCCCCCGGACAGCTAACTATGGCTACACCTTC. The encoded protein is CASSPRTANYGYTF.

This chain connects TRBV7-9 to TRBJ2-5, with D tentatively TRBD2 (5 bases). V lost 6 bases to trimming and J lost 4 bases, with 12 bases between them. In germline, CDR1 is SEHNR, CDR2 FQNEAQ (reference sequence). The CDR3 runs to 13 residues. The CDR3 region has the DNA TGTGCCAGCAGTTTTGGACTGGCAGAGACCCAGTACTTC. Translating gives CASSFGLAETQYF.

About this clonotype itself: This clone may be a read error of a much larger clone one base away. The chain links TRBV29-1 to TRBJ1-1; 10 bases align to TRBD1. This CDR3 contains 13 residues. Germline-derived CDR1 and CDR2 are SQVTM and ANQGSEA. The CDR3 reads CSVRTGGTTEALF. The CDR3 DNA follows: TGCAGCGTTCGGACAGGGGGGACCACTGAAGCTCTCTTT. Drawing the rest from reference TRBV29-1 and TRBJ1-1, the complete variable domain is SAVISQKPSRDICQRGTSLTIQCQVDSQVTMMFWYRQQPGQSLTLIATANQGSEATYESGFVIDKFPISRPNLTFSTLTVSNMSPEDSSIYLCSVRTGGTTEALFGQGTRLTVV.

The V and J genes are TRBV29-1 and TRBJ2-1; 12 nucleotides line up with TRBD2. J was trimmed by 4 bases and V by 1 base; bases with no gene match: 11. The length of the CDR3 is 18 residues. Germline CDR1 reads SQVTM; CDR2 reads ANQGSEA. The CDR3 sequence is CSVEGASGGEGIYNEQFF. CDR3 coding DNA: TGCAGCGTTGAAGGGGCTAGCGGGGGGGAAGGGATATACAATGAGCAGTTCTTC.

This clonotype showed up many times. The rearrangement joins TRBV10-3 to TRBJ2-3; D gene uncertain. This CDR3 comprises 15 residues. V lost 7 bases, J lost 2 bases, and 16 bases lay in between. Germline V gene sequence: CDR1 ENHRY, CDR2 SYGVKD. For the CDR3, the DNA is TGTGCCATCACTGCTTCTGACAAATACACAGATACGCAGTATTTT. Residues: CAITASDKYTDTQYF.

This clonotype has more than one count but fewer than ten. The chain joins TRBV29-1 to TRBJ2-5; D ambiguous. The length of the CDR3 is 11 residues. Germline-derived CDR1 and CDR2 are SQVTM and ANQGSEA. V was cut by 6 bases and J by 1 base, with 6 bases left in between. The CDR3 DNA follows: TGCAGCGTCCGACCCCAAGAGACCCAGTACTTC. Protein sequence: CSVRPQETQYF.

This chain connects TRBV6-4 to TRBJ2-3, with D unresolved. This CDR3 comprises 11 residues. The V gene lost 4 bases and the J gene lost 6 bases, with 5 bases spanning the gap. Germline loops: CDR1 MRHNA, CDR2 SNTAGT. For the CDR3, the DNA is TGTGCCAGCAGTGTTGGGGATACGCAGTATTTT. Translation: CASSVGDTQYF.

This chain links TRBV3-1 with TRBJ2-7; D possibly corresponds to TRBD2 (6 bases). CDR3 length: 17 amino acids. Germline CDR1 LGHDT, CDR2 YNNKEL (reference sequence). The V end lost 2 bases, the J end lost 7 bases, and 24 bases lay between the germline ends. The CDR3 here is CASSQSYGVGGADEQYF. The CDR3 bases are TGTGCCAGCAGCCAATCGTACGGGGTCGGCGGGGCAGATGAGCAGTACTTC.

This clonotype was seen only a few times. The chain has TRBV12-5 and TRBJ1-5, with D possibly TRBD1 on 6 matching bases. CDR1 is LGHNT and CDR2 is FRNRAP in the germline V gene. This CDR3 has 13 amino acids. Trimming pared 7 bases from V and 2 bases from J, leaving 9 bases between. CDR3 residues: CASARQGNQPQHF. The CDR3 nucleotides read TGTGCTAGTGCCAGACAGGGCAATCAGCCCCAGCATTTT.

The table lists this clonotype with many counts. The chain couples TRBV7-2 to TRBJ2-2, with a tentative D call TRBD2 (5 bases). CDR1 SGHTA and CDR2 FQGNSA come from the germline V gene. The length of the CDR3 is 15 residues. Trimming took off 6 bases at V and 1 base at J, with 12 bases between the two ends. The CDR3 DNA is TGTGCCAGCAGTGAAGGCGGGCTGAACACCGGGGAGCTGTTTTTT. Amino acids: CASSEGGLNTGELFF.

The chain recombines TRBV5-1 with TRBJ2-5; 10 bases agree with TRBD2. V shed 4 bases, J shed 3 bases, and the junction held 9 bases outside the gene matches. Germline CDR1 is SGHRS and CDR2 is YFSETQ. The CDR3 is made up of 16 amino acids. CDR3: CASSPTGLAGEETQYF. The CDR3, as DNA: TGCGCCAGCAGCCCCACTGGGCTAGCGGGGGAAGAGACCCAGTACTTC.

This clonotype was counted a few times. This sequence joins TRBV29-1 and TRBJ2-3; TRBD1 matches 7 bases. Germline CDR1 and CDR2: SQVTM and ANQGSEA. The CDR3 length is 14 residues. After removal of 6 bases from V and 2 bases from J, the junction contained 8 bases not matched to a gene. In DNA, the CDR3 is TGCAGCGTAGCTTTACAGGGGAACACAGATACGCAGTATTTT. It translates to CSVALQGNTDTQYF.

The table lists this clonotype with a few counts. The chain combines TRBV7-9 with TRBJ1-5; 7 bases are a match to TRBD1. With V trimmed by 3 bases and J by 2 bases, 4 bases remained unmatched. This CDR3 has 15 amino acids. Germline CDR1 is SEHNR and CDR2 is FQNEAQ (reference sequence). CDR3 region: CASSFTGEGNQPQHF. For the CDR3, the DNA is TGTGCCAGCAGCTTTACAGGGGAGGGCAATCAGCCCCAGCATTTT.

This clonotype was seen only a few times. V usage is TRBV6-1 and J usage is TRBJ1-6; D call uncertain. The germline gives CDR1 MNHNS, CDR2 SASEGT. This CDR3 contains 15 residues. V lost 1 base and J lost 9, with 13 bases in between. The CDR3 region is CASSEVGPLGSPLHF. The DNA for the CDR3 is TGTGCCAGCAGTGAAGTTGGACCCCTTGGTTCACCCCTCCACTTT.

This clonotype was picked up a small number of times. V is TRBV4-1 and J is TRBJ1-3; D might be TRBD1 (6 bases). This CDR3 has 15 amino acids. Per the germline V gene, CDR1 is MGHRA and CDR2 is YSYEKL. V was pared by 4 bases and J by 0 bases, with 10 bases between. CDR3 sequence: CASSRGASSGNTIYF. In nucleotides, the CDR3 is TGCGCCAGCAGCCGGGGGGCTAGCTCTGGAAACACCATATATTTT.

This clonotype has only a few counts. This CDR3 reads CASSLGASGGSNTGELFF. In nucleotides, the CDR3 is TGCGCCAGCAGCTTGGGGGCTAGCGGGGGATCGAACACCGGGGAGCTGTTTTTT. This chain links TRBV5-1 with TRBJ2-2, with TRBD2 matching 10 bases. The germline CDR1 and CDR2 sequences are SGHRS and YFSETQ. The CDR3 spans 18 residues. Trimming removed 0 bases from V and 0 bases from J; junction bases left unmatched: 5. Based on the CDR3 plus reference TRBV5-1 and TRBJ2-2, the full variable domain is KAGVTQTPRYLIKTRGQQVTLSCSPISGHRSVSWYQQTPGQGLQFLFEYFSETQRNKGNFPGRFSGRQFSNSRSEMNVSTLELGDSALYLCASSLGASGGSNTGELFFGEGSRLTVL.

This clonotype was counted ten times or more. The chain links TRBV20-1 to TRBJ2-3; no clear D. The length of the CDR3 is 16 residues. Germline CDR1 and CDR2: DFQATT and SNEGSKA (reference sequence). V lost 0 bases and J 0 bases, leaving 13 bases between the germline ends. Here the CDR3 DNA reads TGCAGTGCTAGAGATAGGCGGAGACCTAGCACAGATACGCAGTATTTT. This translates into CSARDRRRPSTDTQYF.

The DNA of the CDR3 is TGTGCCACCAGTGATTGGGGAGCCCCCAACAGGGTTCAAGGCACAGATACGCAGTATTTT. Its protein product is CATSDWGAPNRVQGTDTQYF. The V call is TRBV24-1, the J call TRBJ2-3; maybe TRBD1 (6 bases). The CDR3 is made up of 20 amino acids. Trimming took 2 bases from V and 1 from J, leaving 24 bases between them. Germline lookup yields CDR1 KGHDR and CDR2 SFDVKD.

In this sample, this clonotype turned up many times. The chain links TRBV5-1 to TRBJ1-2; D is ambiguous. V lost 0 bases and J lost 4, with 13 bases in between. Germline V gene sequence: CDR1 SGHRS, CDR2 YFSETQ. This CDR3 has 15 residues. CDR3 sequence: CASSLEGSRGYGYTF. The CDR3 DNA reads as TGCGCCAGCAGCTTGGAGGGCAGCAGAGGCTATGGCTACACCTTC.

This clonotype showed up many times. V is TRBV7-2 and J is TRBJ1-1; D is uncertain. The CDR3 has 13 amino acids. Looked up from germline, CDR1 is SGHTA and CDR2 is FQGNSA. Trimming pared 1 base from V and 3 bases from J, leaving 6 bases between. CDR3 in amino acids: CASSLVRYTEAFF. The DNA of the CDR3 is TGTGCCAGCAGCTTAGTACGGTACACTGAAGCTTTCTTT. The whole variable domain, remainder taken from reference TRBV7-2 and TRBJ1-1, is GAGVSQSPSNKVTEKGKDVELRCDPISGHTALYWYRQSLGQGLEFLIYFQGNSAPDKSGLPSDRFSAERTGGSVSTLTIQRTQQEDSAVYLCASSLVRYTEAFFGQGTRLTVV.

The chain carries TRBV5-4 and TRBJ2-2; TRBD2 agrees at 16 bases. The CDR3 covers 18 residues. Germline lookup yields CDR1 SGHNT and CDR2 YYREEE (reference sequence). V dropped 3 bases and J dropped 2; count of bases not matched to a gene: 4. The CDR3 DNA reads TGTGCCAGCAGCTGGGGACTAGCGGGGGGGCTAAACACCGGGGAGCTGTTTTTT. As protein: CASSWGLAGGLNTGELFF.

J is TRBJ2-3 and V is TRBV5-1, with D unclear. This CDR3 contains 14 residues. Germline V lookup: CDR1 SGHRS, CDR2 YFSETQ. Trimming left V 3 bases short and J 4 bases short, with 12 bases between. DNA for the CDR3: TGCGCCAGCAGCTCAGTAGGAAGGGCAGATACGCAGTATTTT. Translated, it gives CASSSVGRADTQYF.

This clonotype was recorded a few times. V gene TRBV5-1 combines with J gene TRBJ2-3, with 10 bases fitting TRBD1. This CDR3 has 15 residues. Germline V gene data show CDR1 as SGHRS and CDR2 as YFSETQ. The trim removed 6 bases at V and 3 bases at J, leaving 7 bases unmatched. This chain's CDR3 is CASISRDRGTDTQYF. The CDR3 region has the DNA TGCGCCAGCATCTCCCGGGACAGGGGAACAGATACGCAGTATTTT.

This clonotype was detected ten times or more. V and J are TRBV7-9 and TRBJ1-2; D is uncertain. This CDR3 is 17 amino acids long. Looked up from germline, CDR1 is SEHNR and CDR2 is FQNEAQ (reference sequence). With 2 bases removed from V and 4 bases from J, the gap between germline ends came to 20 bases. The CDR3 reads CASSLIGSPRRIYGYTF. The CDR3 DNA reads as TGTGCCAGCAGCTTAATCGGGTCACCAAGGAGAATCTATGGCTACACCTTC.

This clonotype came up a few times. The V gene is TRBV30, the J gene TRBJ1-1; possibly TRBD1 for D (6 bases). In germline, CDR1 is GTSNPN, CDR2 SVGIG (reference sequence). V lost 0 bases and J 6 bases, leaving 11 bases between the germline ends. The CDR3 runs to 13 residues. The CDR3 sequence is CAWSVSGGAEAFF. As DNA, the CDR3 is TGTGCCTGGAGTGTCTCGGGGGGCGCTGAAGCTTTCTTT.

The chain joins TRBV19 to TRBJ2-1; 8 nucleotides align to TRBD2. V was pared by 7 bases and J by 2 bases, with 10 bases of the junction left unmatched. The length of the CDR3 is 16 residues. CDR1 LNHDA and CDR2 SQIVND come from the germline V gene (reference sequence). The CDR3 loop reads CASNFEASGPYNEQFF. CDR3 nucleotides: TGTGCCAGTAATTTTGAAGCTAGCGGGCCCTACAATGAGCAGTTCTTC.

The chain carries TRBV29-1 and TRBJ1-1; D uncertain. The V end lost 8 bases, the J end lost 0 bases, and 13 bases lay between the germline ends. Per the germline V gene, CDR1 is SQVTM and CDR2 is ANQGSEA. This CDR3 is built from 13 residues. In DNA, the CDR3 is TGCAGCATCGCAAGGACGGTGAACACTGAAGCTTTCTTT. This sequence encodes CSIARTVNTEAFF.

This clonotype occurred a few times. The rearrangement uses TRBV11-2 and TRBJ2-2; D gene uncertain. The length of the CDR3 is 16 residues. Trimming took 1 base from V and 1 from J, leaving 10 bases between them. Per germline, CDR1 SGHAT and CDR2 FQNNGV. CDR3 protein: CASSLVVGLNTGELFF. The CDR3 coding sequence is TGTGCCAGCAGCTTAGTTGTGGGCCTGAACACCGGGGAGCTGTTTTTT.

This clonotype was found a few times. V gene TRBV3-1 combines with J gene TRBJ2-7, with D perhaps matching TRBD1 (6 bases). Germline CDR1 and CDR2: LGHDT and YNNKEL (reference sequence). The CDR3 runs 14 residues. The germline V and J ends were trimmed by 4 bases and 4 bases, with 14 bases remaining between them. The CDR3 DNA follows: TGTGCCAGCAGCCGAGGGGGTGAGGAGTACGAGCAGTACTTC. Protein product: CASSRGGEEYEQYF.

The chain joins TRBV13 to TRBJ1-2; no firm D call. The CDR3 covers 11 residues. In germline, CDR1 is PRHDT, CDR2 FYEKMQ (reference sequence). Trimming took 3 bases from V and 4 from J, leaving 3 bases between them. The CDR3: CASSFGYGYTF. The CDR3, as DNA: TGTGCCAGCAGCTTCGGCTATGGCTACACCTTC. Using reference TRBV13 and TRBJ1-2 for the parts outside the CDR3, the full variable domain is AAGVIQSPRHLIKEKRETATLKCYPIPRHDTVYWYQQGPGQDPQFLISFYEKMQSDKGSIPDRFSAQQFSDYHSELNMSSLELGDSALYFCASSFGYGYTFGSGTRLTVV.

This clonotype has just a few counts. The CDR3 loop is CASSSGFAGNTIYF. Written as DNA, the CDR3 is TGTGCCAGCAGCTCCGGTTTCGCTGGAAACACCATATATTTT. V gene TRBV12-3 or TRBV12-4 combines with J gene TRBJ1-3; D unresolved. The CDR3 runs 14 residues. V gave up 6 bases and J gave up 2 bases, with 11 bases separating them.